The clone carrying this T cell receptor (beta chain) came up a few times. What it binds is unknown. The data are from a study of T cell repertoires in cytomegalovirus infection. For the study at large: TCR beta signatures that were public indicated CMV infection and matching HLA type.

TCRdb processed the reads anew with MiXCR; each CDR3 protein has one entry. The data contain roughly 600,000 distinct CDR3 sequences, 20% to 25% of them seen just once; the ten biggest clones take up roughly 8%. The CDR3 extends over 16 amino acids. The V gene's germline CDR1 is KGHDR and CDR2 SFDVKD. V dropped 3 bases and J dropped 6 bases, with 17 bases sitting between them. Study findings and constraints: It was HLA-C-restricted CMV-specific TCR beta clonotypes that dominated the response ex vivo.

The chain employs TRBV24-1 and TRBJ2-1; no firm D call. The sequencing input was CD8+ T cells from PBMCs. The clonotype originates from a human donor in good health (CMV status not recorded). Some clones in this sample may be carry-over from other donors' samples. CDR3 nucleotide sequence: TGTGCCACCAGTGATCAAGAAATTTCTTTTGGCAATGAGCAGTTCTTC. Translating gives CATSDQEISFGNEQFF.